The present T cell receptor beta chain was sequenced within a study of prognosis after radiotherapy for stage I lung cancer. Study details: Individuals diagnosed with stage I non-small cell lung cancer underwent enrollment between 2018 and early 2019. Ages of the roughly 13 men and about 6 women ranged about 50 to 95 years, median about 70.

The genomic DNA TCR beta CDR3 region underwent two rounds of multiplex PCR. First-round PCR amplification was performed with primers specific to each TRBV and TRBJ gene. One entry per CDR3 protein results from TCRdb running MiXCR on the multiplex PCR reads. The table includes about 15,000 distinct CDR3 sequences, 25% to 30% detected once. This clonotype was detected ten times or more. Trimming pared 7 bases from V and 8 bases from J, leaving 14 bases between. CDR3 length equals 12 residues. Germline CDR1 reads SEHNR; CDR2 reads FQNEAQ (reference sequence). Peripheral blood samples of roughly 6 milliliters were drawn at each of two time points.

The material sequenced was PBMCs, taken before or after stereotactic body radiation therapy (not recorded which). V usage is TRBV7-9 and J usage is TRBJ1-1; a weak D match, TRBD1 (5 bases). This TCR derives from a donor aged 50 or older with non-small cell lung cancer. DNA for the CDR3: TGTGCCAGCACCCCATCACGGGGGGAAGCTTTCTTT. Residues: CASTPSRGEAFF.